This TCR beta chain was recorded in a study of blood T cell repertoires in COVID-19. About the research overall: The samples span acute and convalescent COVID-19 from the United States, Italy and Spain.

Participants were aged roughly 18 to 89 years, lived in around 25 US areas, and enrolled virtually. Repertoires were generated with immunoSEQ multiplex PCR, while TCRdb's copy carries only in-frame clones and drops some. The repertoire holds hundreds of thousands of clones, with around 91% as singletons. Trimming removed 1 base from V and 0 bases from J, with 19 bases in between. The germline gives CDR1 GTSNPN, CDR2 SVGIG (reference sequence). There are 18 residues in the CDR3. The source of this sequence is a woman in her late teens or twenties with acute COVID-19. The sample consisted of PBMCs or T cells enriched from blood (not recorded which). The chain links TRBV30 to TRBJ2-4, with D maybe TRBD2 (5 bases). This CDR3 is CAWSARFQGGLAKNIQYF. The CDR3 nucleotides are TGTGCCTGGAGTGCCCGTTTCCAAGGCGGGTTAGCCAAAAACATTCAGTACTTC.